This section outlines one T cell receptor (beta chain) sequence together with its context. This clonotype showed up just a few times. Its target antigen remains unknown. Per-nucleotide qualities are absent, and no much larger clonotype sits a single base away. These data originate in a study of response to subunit inactivated influenza vaccine (dated by TCRdb to the late 2010s). Describing the broader study: To follow how T cells responded to a trivalent subunit inactivated influenza vaccine, the researchers relied on deep quantitative profiling of the T cell receptor repertoire. General study outcomes and caveats: The authors suggested that each seasonal influenza vaccination may recruit only a limited number of new T cells.

CDR1 and CDR2 were assigned from the germline V gene as LGHNA and YSLEER. Trimming leaves V shorter by 6 bases and J shorter by 5 bases, with the junction holding 12 bases beyond the gene matches. The CDR3, from cysteine to phenylalanine, totals 16 residues. The CDR3 DNA has 48 bases and is translated from base 1. The method behind the library was RT-PCR. The instrument given in TCRdb is Illumina HiSeq 2500. TCRdb reprocessing: public reads trimmed at Q25 with fastp, clones called with MiXCR, in-frame beta chains kept. Rows with one shared CDR3 protein collapse into an entry with the most common genes and DNA. The sample includes under 950,000 distinct CDR3 sequences, with about 20% observed a single time. Of the sample, about 9.4% falls within the top ten clones.

This receptor chain uses TRBV4-3 and TRBJ2-2; TRBD2 matches 7 bases in the middle. The sequence derives from a man aged 45-60 years who received an inactivated influenza vaccine. Donor details come from another sample of the same person, matched by shared clones. The sample here was PBMCs from blood, taken approximately 5 days after vaccination. The bases read TGCGCCAGCAGTCCTAGAGCGGGGCTAGGGACCGGGGAGCTGTTTTTT. This sequence encodes CASSPRAGLGTGELFF.